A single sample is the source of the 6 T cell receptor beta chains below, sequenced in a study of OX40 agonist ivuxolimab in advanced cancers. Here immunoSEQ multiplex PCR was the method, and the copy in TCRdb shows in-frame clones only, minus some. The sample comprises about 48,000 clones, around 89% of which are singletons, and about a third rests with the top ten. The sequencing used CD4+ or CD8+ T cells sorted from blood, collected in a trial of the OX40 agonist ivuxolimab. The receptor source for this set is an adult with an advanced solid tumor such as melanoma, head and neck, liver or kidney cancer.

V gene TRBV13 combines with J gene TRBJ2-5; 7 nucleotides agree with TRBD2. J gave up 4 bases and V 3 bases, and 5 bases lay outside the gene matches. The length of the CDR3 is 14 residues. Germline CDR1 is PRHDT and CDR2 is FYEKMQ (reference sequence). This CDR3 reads CASSFRDYPETQYF. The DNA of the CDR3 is TGTGCCAGCAGCTTCCGGGACTACCCAGAGACCCAGTACTTC.

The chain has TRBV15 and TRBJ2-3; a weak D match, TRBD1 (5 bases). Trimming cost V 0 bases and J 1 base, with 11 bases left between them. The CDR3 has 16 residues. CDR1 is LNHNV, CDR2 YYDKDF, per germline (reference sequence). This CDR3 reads CATSRDLTGGTDTQYF. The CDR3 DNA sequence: TGTGCCACCAGCAGAGATCTCACAGGAGGCACAGATACGCAGTATTTT.

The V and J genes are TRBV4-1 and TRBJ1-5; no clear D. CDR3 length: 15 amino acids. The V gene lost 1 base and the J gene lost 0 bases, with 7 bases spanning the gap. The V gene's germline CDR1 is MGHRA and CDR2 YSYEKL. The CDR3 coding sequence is TGCGCCAGCAGCCAAGTCCAGGTTAGCAATCAGCCCCAGCATTTT. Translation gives CASSQVQVSNQPQHF.

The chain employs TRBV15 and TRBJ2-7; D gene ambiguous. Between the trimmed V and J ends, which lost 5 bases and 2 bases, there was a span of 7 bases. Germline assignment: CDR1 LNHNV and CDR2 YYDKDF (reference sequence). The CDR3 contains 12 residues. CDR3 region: CATSPTPYEQYF. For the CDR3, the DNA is TGTGCCACCAGCCCGACACCCTACGAGCAGTACTTC. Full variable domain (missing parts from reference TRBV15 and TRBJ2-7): DAMVIQNPRYQVTQFGKPVTLSCSQTLNHNVMYWYQQKSSQAPKLLFHYYDKDFNNEADTPDNFQSRRPNTSFCFLDIRSPGLGDTAMYLCATSPTPYEQYFGPGTRLTVT.

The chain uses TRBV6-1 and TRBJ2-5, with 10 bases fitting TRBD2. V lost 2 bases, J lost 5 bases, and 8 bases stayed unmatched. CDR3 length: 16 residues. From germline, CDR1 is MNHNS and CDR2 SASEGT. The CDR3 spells CASSESTSGIGETQYF. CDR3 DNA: TGTGCCAGCAGTGAAAGTACTAGCGGGATCGGGGAGACCCAGTACTTC.

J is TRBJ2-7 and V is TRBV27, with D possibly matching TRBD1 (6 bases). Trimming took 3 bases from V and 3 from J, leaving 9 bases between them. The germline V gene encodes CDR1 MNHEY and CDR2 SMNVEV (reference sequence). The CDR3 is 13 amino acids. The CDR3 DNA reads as TGTGCCAGCAGTTTTCGAGGGGGCTACGAGCAGTACTTC. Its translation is CASSFRGGYEQYF.